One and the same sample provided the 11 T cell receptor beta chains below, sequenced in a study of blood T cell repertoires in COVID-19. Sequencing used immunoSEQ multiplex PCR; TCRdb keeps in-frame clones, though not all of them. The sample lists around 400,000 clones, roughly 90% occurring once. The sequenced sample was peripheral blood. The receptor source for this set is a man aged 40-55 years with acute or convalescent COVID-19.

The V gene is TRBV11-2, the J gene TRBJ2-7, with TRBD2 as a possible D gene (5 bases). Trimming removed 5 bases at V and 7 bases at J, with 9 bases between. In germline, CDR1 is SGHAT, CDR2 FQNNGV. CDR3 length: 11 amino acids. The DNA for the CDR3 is TGTGCCAGCAGCGCCCGGGATGAGCAGTACTTC. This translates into CASSARDEQYF.

The CDR3 DNA reads TGTGCCAGTAGTATTCGCACTATCTCTGGAAACACCATATATTTT. As protein: CASSIRTISGNTIYF. V usage is TRBV19 and J usage is TRBJ1-3; D uncertain. The V and J ends lost 3 bases and 0 bases respectively, with 9 bases between them. Germline V gene sequence: CDR1 LNHDA, CDR2 SQIVND (reference sequence). This CDR3 has 15 amino acids.

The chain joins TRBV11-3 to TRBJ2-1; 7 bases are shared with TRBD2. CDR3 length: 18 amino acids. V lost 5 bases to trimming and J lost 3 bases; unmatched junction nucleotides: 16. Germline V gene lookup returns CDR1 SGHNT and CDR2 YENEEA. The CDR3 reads CASSPAGRREGLYNEQFF. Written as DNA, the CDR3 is TGTGCCAGCAGCCCTGCGGGCAGAAGGGAGGGCCTCTACAATGAGCAGTTCTTC. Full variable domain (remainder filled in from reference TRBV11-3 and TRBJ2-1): EAGVVQSPRYKIIEKKQPVAFWCNPISGHNTLYWYLQNLGQGPELLIRYENEEAVDDSQLPKDRFSAERLKGVDSTLKIQPAELGDSAVYLCASSPAGRREGLYNEQFFGPGTRLTVL.

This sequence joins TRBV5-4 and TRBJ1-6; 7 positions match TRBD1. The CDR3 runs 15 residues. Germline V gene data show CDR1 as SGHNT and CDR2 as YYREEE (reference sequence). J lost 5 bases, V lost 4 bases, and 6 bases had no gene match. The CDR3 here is CASSRSGQNNSPLHF. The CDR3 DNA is TGTGCCAGCAGCAGATCGGGACAGAATAATTCACCCCTCCACTTT.

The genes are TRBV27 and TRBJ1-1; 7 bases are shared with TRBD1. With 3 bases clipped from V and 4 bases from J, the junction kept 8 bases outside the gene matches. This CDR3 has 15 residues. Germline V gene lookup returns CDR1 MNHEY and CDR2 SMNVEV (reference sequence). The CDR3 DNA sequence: TGTGCCAGCAGTTTGGGACAGAAGGGACTCACTGAAGCTTTCTTT. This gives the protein CASSLGQKGLTEAFF.

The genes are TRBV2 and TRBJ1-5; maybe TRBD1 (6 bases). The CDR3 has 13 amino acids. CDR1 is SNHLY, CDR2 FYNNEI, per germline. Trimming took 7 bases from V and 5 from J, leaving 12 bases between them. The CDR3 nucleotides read TGTGCCAGCATCCGGGACACCTATCAGCCCCAGCATTTT. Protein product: CASIRDTYQPQHF. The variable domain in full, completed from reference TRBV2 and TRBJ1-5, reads EPEVTQTPSHQVTQMGQEVILRCVPISNHLYFYWYRQILGQKVEFLVSFYNNEISEKSEIFDDQFSVERPDGSNFTLKIRSTKLEDSAMYFCASIRDTYQPQHFGDGTRLSIL.

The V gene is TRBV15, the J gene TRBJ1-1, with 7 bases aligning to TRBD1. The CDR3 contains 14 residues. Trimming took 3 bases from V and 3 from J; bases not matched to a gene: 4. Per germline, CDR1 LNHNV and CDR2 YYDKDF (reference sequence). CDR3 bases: TGTGCCACCAGCAGGGCCGACAGGGACACTGAAGCTTTCTTT. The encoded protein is CATSRADRDTEAFF.

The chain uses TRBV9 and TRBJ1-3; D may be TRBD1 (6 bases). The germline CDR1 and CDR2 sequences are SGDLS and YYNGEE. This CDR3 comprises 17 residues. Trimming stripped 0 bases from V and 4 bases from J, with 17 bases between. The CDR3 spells CASSVGPGQGIGNTIYF. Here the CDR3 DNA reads TGTGCCAGCAGCGTAGGGCCGGGGCAGGGGATCGGAAACACCATATATTTT.

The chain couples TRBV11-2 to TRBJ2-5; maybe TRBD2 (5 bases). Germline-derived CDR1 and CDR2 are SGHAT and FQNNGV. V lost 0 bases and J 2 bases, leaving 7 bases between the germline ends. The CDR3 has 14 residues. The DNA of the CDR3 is TGTGCCAGCAGCTTAGAACGGGGACAAGAGACCCAGTACTTC. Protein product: CASSLERGQETQYF. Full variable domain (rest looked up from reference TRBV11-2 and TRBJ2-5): EAGVAQSPRYKIIEKRQSVAFWCNPISGHATLYWYQQILGQGPKLLIQFQNNGVVDDSQLPKDRFSAERLKGVDSTLKIQPAKLEDSAVYLCASSLERGQETQYFGPGTRLLVL.

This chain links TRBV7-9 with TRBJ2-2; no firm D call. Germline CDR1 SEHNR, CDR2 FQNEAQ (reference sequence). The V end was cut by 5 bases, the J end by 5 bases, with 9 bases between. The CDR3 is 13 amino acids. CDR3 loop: CASSLSRTGELFF. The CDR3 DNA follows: TGTGCCAGCAGCCTATCCCGTACCGGGGAGCTGTTTTTT. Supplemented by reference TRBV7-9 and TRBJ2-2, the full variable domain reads DTGVSQNPRHKITKRGQNVTFRCDPISEHNRLYWYRQTLGQGPEFLTYFQNEAQLEKSRLLSDRFSAERPKGSFSTLEIQRTEQGDSAMYLCASSLSRTGELFFGEGSRLTVL.

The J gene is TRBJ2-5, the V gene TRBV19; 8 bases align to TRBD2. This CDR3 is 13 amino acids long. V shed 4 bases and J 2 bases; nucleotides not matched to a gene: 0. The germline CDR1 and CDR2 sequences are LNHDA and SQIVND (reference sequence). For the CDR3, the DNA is TGTGCCAGTAGTAGCGGGGGGCAAGAGACCCAGTACTTC. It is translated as CASSSGGQETQYF.